The sequence of this T cell receptor (beta chain) was determined in a study of shared clonotypes between healthy human individuals. Study-level findings and limits: The study generally estimated greater richness for naive than memory subsets.

This clone was seen a handful of times. Its specificity is not known. Only in-frame clones appear in the TCRdb table, and some are missing; sequencing was by immunoSEQ multiplex PCR. The table has some 980,000 clones, 76% seen once. The CDR3 totals 13 residues. Germline V gene lookup returns CDR1 SGHNT and CDR2 YYREEE (reference sequence). Trimming removed 0 bases from V and 4 bases from J, with 7 bases in between. The chain couples TRBV5-4 to TRBJ1-2; D is undetermined. The sample comprised memory CD4+ T cells sorted from blood. Subset denoted: CD45RA-negative fraction. This receptor was identified in a man between 18 and 29 years old in good health. In DNA form, the CDR3 reads TGTGCCAGCAGCTTGGATGCGTCCTATGGCTACACCTTC. It specifies CASSLDASYGYTF. Filled out from reference TRBV5-4 and TRBJ1-2, the complete variable domain reads ETGVTQSPTHLIKTRGQQVTLRCSSQSGHNTVSWYQQALGQGPQFIFQYYREEENGRGNFPPRFSGLQFPNYSSELNVNALELDDSALYLCASSLDASYGYTFGSGTRLTVV.